Each of the 3 T cell receptor beta chains below was sequenced from the same sample in a study of shared clonotypes between healthy human individuals. Assay used: immunoSEQ multiplex PCR; TCRdb lists only in-frame clones, some missing. This sample has about 380,000 clones, with approximately 96% found just once. The sequenced sample was memory CD8+ T cells sorted from blood. Subset in this sample: CD45RO+ cells pooled with CCR7-negative TemRA cells. The source is a man aged 30 to 39 in good health.

The chain employs TRBV27 and TRBJ2-1, with D perhaps TRBD1 (5 bases). The CDR3 extends over 16 amino acids. CDR1 is MNHEY, CDR2 SMNVEV, per germline (reference sequence). V was pared by 3 bases and J by 1 base, with 13 bases between. The CDR3 spells CASSFAGHPSYNEQFF. CDR3 coding DNA: TGTGCCAGCAGTTTCGCAGGACATCCATCCTACAATGAGCAGTTCTTC.

CDR3 amino acids: CASRGTSGSTDTQYF. The CDR3 nucleotides read TGTGCCAGCAGGGGAACTAGCGGGAGCACAGATACGCAGTATTTT. The V gene is TRBV21-1, the J gene TRBJ2-3; the D call of TRBD2 is as the table states it, not checked on the DNA. TRBV21-1 is tagged as a pseudogene. The CDR3 covers 15 residues.

The genes are TRBV5-1 and TRBJ2-7, with 8 bases lining up with TRBD2. This CDR3 spans 17 amino acids. V shed 0 bases, J shed 2 bases, and the junction held 10 bases outside the gene matches. The germline gives CDR1 SGHRS, CDR2 YFSETQ. For the CDR3, the DNA is TGCGCCAGCAGCTTGGGCCCGACTAGCGACAAAGCCTACGAGCAGTACTTC. This translates into CASSLGPTSDKAYEQYF.